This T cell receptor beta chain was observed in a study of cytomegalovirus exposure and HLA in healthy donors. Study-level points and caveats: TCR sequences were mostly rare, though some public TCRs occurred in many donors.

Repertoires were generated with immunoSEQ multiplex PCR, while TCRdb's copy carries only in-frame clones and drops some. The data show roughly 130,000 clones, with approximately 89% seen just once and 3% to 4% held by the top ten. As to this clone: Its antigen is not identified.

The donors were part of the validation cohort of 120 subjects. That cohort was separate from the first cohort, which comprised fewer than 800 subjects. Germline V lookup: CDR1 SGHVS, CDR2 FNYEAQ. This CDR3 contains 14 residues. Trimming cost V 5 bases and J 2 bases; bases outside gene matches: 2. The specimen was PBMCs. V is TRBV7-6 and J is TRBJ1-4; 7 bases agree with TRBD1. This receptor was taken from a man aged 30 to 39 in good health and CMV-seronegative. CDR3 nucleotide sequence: TGTGCCAGCAGCCCGACAGGGACTAATGAAAAACTGTTTTTT. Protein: CASSPTGTNEKLFF.